Listed below are T cell receptor beta chains from one sample, sequenced in a study of blood T cell repertoires in COVID-19. Using immunoSEQ multiplex PCR, the repertoire was profiled, and TCRdb retains in-frame clones only, with some absent. The sample lists about 480,000 clones, roughly 87% occurring once. The sequencing input was peripheral blood. These receptor sequences come from a man aged 18 to 29 with COVID-19, enrolled during active disease. Each CDR3 is given without its conserved first and last residue. A clone size is listed for some rows: how often the clone was seen (once, few, many), or a class if it is expanded.

TRBJ1-2 TRBV5-6 . ASSFRTGGYGYT
TRBJ2-7 TRBV6-1 once ASSEIRQDYEQY
TRBJ2-5 TRBV10-3 . AISESGIQVQETQY
TRBJ1-2 TRBV12-3/TRBV12-4 . ASSRQGANGYT
TRBJ2-1 TRBV5-1 . ASSLDSTGTSRYNEQF
TRBJ2-5 TRBV5-1 . ASSLEREGTQY
TRBJ2-1 TRBV5-4 . ASSLVGEQF
TRBJ2-7 TRBV25-1 . ASSGLTYEQY
TRBJ2-2 TRBV5-1 . ASEAIPDTGELF
TRBJ2-2 TRBV4-2 . ASSQEGLGAVGELF
TRBJ1-2 TRBV12-3/TRBV12-4 . ASSVQGAAGYT
TRBJ2-2 TRBV11-3 . ASSLTGGGELF
TRBJ2-1 TRBV3-1/TRBV3-2 . ASSPGRGVGNEQF
TRBJ2-2 TRBV7-6 . ASSFRPQGGWSGELF
TRBJ1-2 TRBV6-5 . ASSYRWLSGLAGYT
TRBJ2-1 TRBV3-1/TRBV3-2 once ASSQPNTNEQF
TRBJ2-4 TRBV5-1 . ASSLGPQRKIAKNIQY
TRBJ2-7 TRBV10-3 . AISEASGGRIQFGYEQY
TRBJ1-1 TRBV4-1 . ASSPGGTEAF
TRBJ1-1 TRBV6-5 . ASRYGDMNTEAF
TRBJ2-2 TRBV5-4 . ASTSGGFSSGTGELF
TRBJ2-5 TRBV7-8 . ASSRFGEEGWEETQY
TRBJ2-3 TRBV15 . ATSGSGITDTQY
TRBJ2-2 TRBV2 . ASSPRDTTGELF
TRBJ2-7 TRBV7-3 . ASSPTSGTYEQY
TRBJ1-5 TRBV2 . ASSYRGTGSGQPQH
TRBJ2-1 TRBV7-9 . ASSQGPGSPVYNEQF
TRBJ1-3 TRBV5-1 . ASSSALGGETSGNTIY
TRBJ2-7 TRBV6-5 . ASSFSTRGREQY
TRBJ2-2 TRBV3-1/TRBV3-2 . ASSRGTGELF
TRBJ2-3 TRBV2 . ASIGTSGISTDTQY
TRBJ1-2 TRBV6-5 . ASSLDRGSYGYT
TRBJ2-7 TRBV13 . ASSLPAAYEQY
TRBJ2-3 TRBV7-3 . ASRPSGTDTQY
TRBJ1-2 TRBV28 . ASSLDRVDGYT
TRBJ2-3 TRBV11-3 . ASSLGSLAADTQY
TRBJ1-1 TRBV19 . ASRLRGENTEAF
TRBJ1-3 TRBV6-5 . ASSPTGQNTIY
TRBJ1-4 TRBV6-6 . ASSTGQVENEKLF
TRBJ2-1 TRBV19 . ASSMGQLNEQF
TRBJ1-1 TRBV6-5 once ASSYSGHGNTEAF
TRBJ1-1 TRBV6-5 . ASITYRGPKTEAF
TRBJ1-1 TRBV2 . AGTENTEAF
TRBJ1-6 TRBV5-6 . ASSLFVGLHNSPLH
TRBJ2-7 TRBV19 . ASSRGGLAGAYEQY
TRBJ2-1 TRBV6-5 once ASSYSTRTHNEQF
TRBJ2-3 TRBV4-1 . ASSRQGTQSTDTQY
TRBJ1-6 TRBV28 . ASSSGAVDSSPLH
TRBJ1-5 TRBV10-2 . ASSTGEAQPQH